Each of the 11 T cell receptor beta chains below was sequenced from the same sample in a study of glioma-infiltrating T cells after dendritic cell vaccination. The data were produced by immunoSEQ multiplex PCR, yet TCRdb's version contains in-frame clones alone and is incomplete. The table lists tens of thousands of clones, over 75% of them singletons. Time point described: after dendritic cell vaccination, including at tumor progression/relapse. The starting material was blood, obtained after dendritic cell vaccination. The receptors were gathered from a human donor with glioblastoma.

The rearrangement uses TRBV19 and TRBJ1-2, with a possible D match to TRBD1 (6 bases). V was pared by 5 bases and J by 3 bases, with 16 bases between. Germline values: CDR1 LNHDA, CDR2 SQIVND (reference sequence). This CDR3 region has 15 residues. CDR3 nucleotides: TGTGCCAGTAGTGCGACAGGACTCCCCTACTATGGCTACACCTTC. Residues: CASSATGLPYYGYTF.

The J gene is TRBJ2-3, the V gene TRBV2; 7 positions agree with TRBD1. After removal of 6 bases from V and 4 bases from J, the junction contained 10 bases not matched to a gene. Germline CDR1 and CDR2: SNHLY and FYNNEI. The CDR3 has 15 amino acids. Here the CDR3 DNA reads TGTGCCAGCAGCGAAACGACAGGGTGGGCAGATACGCAGTATTTT. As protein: CASSETTGWADTQYF.

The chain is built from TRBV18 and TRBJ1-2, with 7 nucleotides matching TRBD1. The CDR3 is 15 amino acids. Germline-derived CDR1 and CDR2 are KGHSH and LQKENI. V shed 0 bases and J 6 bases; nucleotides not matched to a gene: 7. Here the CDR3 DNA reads TGTGCCAGCTCACCACCGGGCAGGGGGAATGATGGCTACACCTTC. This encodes CASSPPGRGNDGYTF.

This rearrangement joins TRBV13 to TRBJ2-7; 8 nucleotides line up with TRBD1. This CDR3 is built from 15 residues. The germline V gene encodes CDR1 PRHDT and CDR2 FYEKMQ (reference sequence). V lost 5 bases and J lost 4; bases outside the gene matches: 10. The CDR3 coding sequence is TGTGCCAGCAGCAATGGGACAGGCGATGGGTACGAGCAGTACTTC. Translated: CASSNGTGDGYEQYF.

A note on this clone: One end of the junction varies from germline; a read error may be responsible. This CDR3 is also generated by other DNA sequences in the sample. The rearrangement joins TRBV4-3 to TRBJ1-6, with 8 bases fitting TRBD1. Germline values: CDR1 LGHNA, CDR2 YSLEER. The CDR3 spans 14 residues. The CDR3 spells CASSPTGGNSPLHF. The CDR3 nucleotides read TGCGCCAGCAGTCCTACAGGGGGGAATTCCCCCCTCCACTTT.

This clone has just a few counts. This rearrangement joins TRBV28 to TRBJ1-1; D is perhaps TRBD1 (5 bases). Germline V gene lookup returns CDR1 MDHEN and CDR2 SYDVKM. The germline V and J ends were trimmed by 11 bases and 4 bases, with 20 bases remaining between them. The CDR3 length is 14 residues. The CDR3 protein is CAVRRGVGGTEAFF. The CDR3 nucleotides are TGTGCCGTTCGTCGTGGGGTGGGGGGCACTGAAGCTTTCTTT.

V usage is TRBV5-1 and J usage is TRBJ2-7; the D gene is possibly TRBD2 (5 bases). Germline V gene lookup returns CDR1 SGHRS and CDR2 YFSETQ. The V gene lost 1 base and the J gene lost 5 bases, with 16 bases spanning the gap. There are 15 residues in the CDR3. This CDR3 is CASSLLYGVWNEQYF. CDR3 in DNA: TGCGCCAGCAGCTTGTTATACGGGGTATGGAACGAGCAGTACTTC.

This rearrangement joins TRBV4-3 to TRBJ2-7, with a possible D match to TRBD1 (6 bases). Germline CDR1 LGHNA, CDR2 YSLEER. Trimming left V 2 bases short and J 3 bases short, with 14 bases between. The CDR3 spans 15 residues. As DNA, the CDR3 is TGCGCCAGCAGCCAAAATACAGGGTTTGGCTACGAGCAGTACTTC. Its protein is CASSQNTGFGYEQYF.

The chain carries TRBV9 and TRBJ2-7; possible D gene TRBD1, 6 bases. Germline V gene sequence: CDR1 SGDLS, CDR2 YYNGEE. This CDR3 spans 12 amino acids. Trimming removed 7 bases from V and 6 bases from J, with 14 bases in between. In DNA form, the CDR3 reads TGTGCCAGCGCCTGGACAGCGGCCGAGCAGTACTTC. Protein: CASAWTAAEQYF.

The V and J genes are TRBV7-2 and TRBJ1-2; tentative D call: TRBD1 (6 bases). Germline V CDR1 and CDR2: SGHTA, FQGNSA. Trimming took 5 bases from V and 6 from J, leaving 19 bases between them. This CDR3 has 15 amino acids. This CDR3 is CASSPTRGGLDGYTF. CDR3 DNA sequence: TGTGCCAGCAGCCCGACCCGGGGGGGCCTCGATGGCTACACCTTC.

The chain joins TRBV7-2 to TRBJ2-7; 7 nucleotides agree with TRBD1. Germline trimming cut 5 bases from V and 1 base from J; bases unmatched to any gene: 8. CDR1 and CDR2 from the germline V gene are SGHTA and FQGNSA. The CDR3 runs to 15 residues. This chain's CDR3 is CASSQGVSVSYEQYF. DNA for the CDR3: TGTGCCAGCAGCCAGGGGGTGTCAGTTTCCTACGAGCAGTACTTC.